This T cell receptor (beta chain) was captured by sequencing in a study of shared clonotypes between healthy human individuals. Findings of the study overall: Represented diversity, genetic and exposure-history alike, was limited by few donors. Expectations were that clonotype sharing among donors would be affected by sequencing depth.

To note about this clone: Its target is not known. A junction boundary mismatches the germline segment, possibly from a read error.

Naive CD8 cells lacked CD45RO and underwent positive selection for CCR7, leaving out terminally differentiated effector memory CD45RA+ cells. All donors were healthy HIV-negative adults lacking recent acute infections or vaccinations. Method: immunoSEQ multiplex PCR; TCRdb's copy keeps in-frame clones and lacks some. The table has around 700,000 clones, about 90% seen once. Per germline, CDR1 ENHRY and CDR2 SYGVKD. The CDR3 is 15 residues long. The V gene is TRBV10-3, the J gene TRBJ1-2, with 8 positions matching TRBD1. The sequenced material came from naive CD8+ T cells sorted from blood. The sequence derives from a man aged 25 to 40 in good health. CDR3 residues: CAINEDRVPNYGYTF. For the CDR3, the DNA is TGTGCCATCAATGAGGACAGGGTTCCTAACTATGGCTACACCTTC.